The T cell receptor (beta chain) under discussion was sequenced for a study of CD4+ T cells in melanoma. The study's findings and limits: A reported correlation linked neoantigen-specific CD4+ T cells to CD8+, macrophage and B cell function. In melanoma, neoantigen-specific CD4+ T cells reportedly differed in differentiation state.

The germline CDR1 and CDR2 sequences are LNHDA and SQIVND (reference sequence). The V gene lost 3 bases and the J gene lost 3 bases, with 12 bases spanning the gap. The CDR3 consists of 14 residues. Clones were read by immunoSEQ multiplex PCR, and TCRdb kept only the in-frame ones, dropping some. Here the sample spans about 54,000 clones, over 60% being singletons. This clone appeared once. Its cognate antigen is unknown. V and J are TRBV19 and TRBJ2-7; weak D call: TRBD1 (6 bases). The sequence was obtained from a human donor with melanoma. Sample: tumor tissue. The CDR3 DNA reads as TGTGCCAGTAGTATTGTGGGACATATCTACGAGCAGTACTTC. Its protein is CASSIVGHIYEQYF.